The 11 T cell receptor beta chains listed next were all sequenced from one sample in a study of identical twins. TCRdb independently ran MiXCR on the 5' RACE reads; one entry per CDR3 protein. The repertoire includes around 1.7 million distinct CDR3 sequences, about 32% of them detected once, and less than 0.35% sits in the top ten. Sequencing input: cord blood. The receptors come from a newborn girl in good health.

This clonotype has only a few counts. The V and J genes are TRBV10-3 and TRBJ2-5; no definite D call. CDR1 is ENHRY and CDR2 is SYGVKD in the germline V gene. The CDR3 has 12 residues. Deletions cut 4 bases from V and 11 bases from J, with 14 bases between. Here the CDR3 DNA reads TGTGCCATCAGTGGTTTTGGAGATGAGCAGTACTTC. It encodes CAISGFGDEQYF.

As regards this clonotype: A clone one base away is much larger, so this may be a read error. The chain's CDR3 is CASSQDSGSRDTQYF. The CDR3 DNA reads TGTGCCAGCAGCCAAGATAGCGGGAGCAGAGATACGCAGTATTTT. J is TRBJ2-3 and V is TRBV4-2; 9 positions agree with TRBD2. Germline V CDR1 and CDR2: LGHNA, YNFKEQ. The CDR3 is made up of 15 amino acids.

This clonotype has more than one count but fewer than ten. The V gene is TRBV11-2, the J gene TRBJ2-3; unclear D gene. The germline gives CDR1 SGHAT, CDR2 FQNNGV. V lost 4 bases, J lost 3 bases, and 17 bases lay in between. This CDR3 contains 16 residues. CDR3 DNA sequence: TGTGCCAGCAGCTCAGGATTTCGGAGTCCGACAGATACGCAGTATTTT. It is translated as CASSSGFRSPTDTQYF.

The chain has TRBV20-1 and TRBJ2-1; 12 bases match TRBD2. Unmatched junction bases numbered 12, after V lost 6 bases and J lost 0 bases. The CDR3 length is 18 residues. The germline gives CDR1 DFQATT, CDR2 SNEGSKA (reference sequence). The CDR3 DNA is TGCAGTGCAGCCCTTTGGACTAGCGGGATGGGCTCCTACAATGAGCAGTTCTTC. Translated: CSAALWTSGMGSYNEQFF.

The chain combines TRBV10-2 with TRBJ2-2, with 7 bases that match TRBD1. V lost 3 bases and J lost 0; bases outside the gene matches: 4. The CDR3 runs to 16 residues. Germline-derived CDR1 and CDR2 are WSHSY and SAAADI. Here the CDR3 DNA reads TGCGCCAGCAGTGACTTCCAGGGGGCGAACACCGGGGAGCTGTTTTTT. The encoded protein is CASSDFQGANTGELFF.

The gene calls are TRBV5-1 and TRBJ1-6, with unresolved D. V lost 0 bases to trimming and J lost 10 bases, with 17 bases between them. CDR3 length: 16 residues. Germline-derived CDR1 and CDR2 are SGHRS and YFSETQ. The CDR3 coding sequence is TGCGCCAGCAGCTTGGCTTTCGCCCGGGAGGACTCACCCCTCCACTTT. This sequence encodes CASSLAFAREDSPLHF.

The chain couples TRBV14 to TRBJ2-3; perhaps TRBD1 as D (5 bases). Trimming took off 5 bases at V and 8 bases at J, with 14 bases between the two ends. Germline CDR1 is SGHDN and CDR2 is FVKESK. This CDR3 contains 13 residues. DNA of the CDR3: TGTGCCAGCAGCAGGGGTGGGGCTCTTACGCAGTATTTT. This gives the protein CASSRGGALTQYF.

As regards this clonotype: One end of the junction fails to match germline, which may point to a read error. The chain carries TRBV5-6 and TRBJ1-4; D possibly corresponds to TRBD1 (5 bases). This CDR3 comprises 15 residues. The germline V gene has CDR1 SGHDT and CDR2 YYEEEE. The CDR3 sequence: CTSSLTGPPEEKLFF. The CDR3 DNA is TGTACCAGCAGCTTGACGGGACCGCCCGAGGAAAAACTGTTTTTT.

This clonotype was detected only a few times. The chain couples TRBV2 to TRBJ1-2; 7 nucleotides align to TRBD1. This CDR3 contains 18 residues. Germline V gives CDR1 SNHLY, CDR2 FYNNEI. The ends lost 0 bases at V and 4 bases at J; junction bases unmatched: 14. CDR3 nucleotide sequence: TGTGCCAGCAGTGAAGCGCAGTTCTCGAGACAGGGAGTCTATGGCTACACCTTC. Encoded protein: CASSEAQFSRQGVYGYTF.

V is TRBV12-3 or TRBV12-4 and J is TRBJ2-1, with TRBD1 matching over 10 bases. The trim removed 2 bases at V and 6 bases at J, leaving 7 bases unmatched. CDR3 length: 16 amino acids. This CDR3 is CASSLTRDRGSNEQFF. In DNA, the CDR3 is TGTGCCAGCAGTTTAACGCGGGACAGGGGCAGCAATGAGCAGTTCTTC.

This clonotype was recorded at least ten times. This sequence joins TRBV24-1 and TRBJ1-2; D is unclear. V was cut by 9 bases and J by 4 bases, with 11 bases left in between. This CDR3 comprises 12 residues. CDR1 is KGHDR, CDR2 SFDVKD, per germline. CDR3 sequence: CATSDNSYGYTF. In nucleotides, the CDR3 is TGTGCCACCTCAGACAACAGCTATGGCTACACCTTC.